The table lists the clone carrying this TCR beta chain with many counts. The target antigen is unknown. This CDR3 is built from 12 residues. V was clipped by 6 bases and J by 6 bases, with 12 bases between them. The germline gives CDR1 SQVTM, CDR2 ANQGSEA. The cDNA was synthesized by means of template-switch 5'RACE, which was carried out with 10-nucleotide random UMIs. TCRdb recomputed calls from the 5' RACE reads with MiXCR, one row per CDR3 protein. Among about 10,000 distinct CDR3 sequences listed, 20% to 25% were seen once. The data derive from a study of neurological immune-mediated disorders. General study findings and limits: Phylogenetic grouping put 18 of 34 multiple sclerosis patients' repertoires into one related-CDR3 cluster, a possible signature.

CD4+ or CD8+ T cells at a count of some 900,000 served as input for the sorted libraries. The source material was CD8+ T cells from blood. The chain links TRBV29-1 to TRBJ2-1; D perhaps matches TRBD1 (6 bases). The TCR was taken from a middle-aged woman with multiple sclerosis. The CDR3 reads CSVGEQGNEQFF. The DNA of the CDR3 is TGCAGCGTGGGGGAACAGGGCAATGAGCAGTTCTTC.